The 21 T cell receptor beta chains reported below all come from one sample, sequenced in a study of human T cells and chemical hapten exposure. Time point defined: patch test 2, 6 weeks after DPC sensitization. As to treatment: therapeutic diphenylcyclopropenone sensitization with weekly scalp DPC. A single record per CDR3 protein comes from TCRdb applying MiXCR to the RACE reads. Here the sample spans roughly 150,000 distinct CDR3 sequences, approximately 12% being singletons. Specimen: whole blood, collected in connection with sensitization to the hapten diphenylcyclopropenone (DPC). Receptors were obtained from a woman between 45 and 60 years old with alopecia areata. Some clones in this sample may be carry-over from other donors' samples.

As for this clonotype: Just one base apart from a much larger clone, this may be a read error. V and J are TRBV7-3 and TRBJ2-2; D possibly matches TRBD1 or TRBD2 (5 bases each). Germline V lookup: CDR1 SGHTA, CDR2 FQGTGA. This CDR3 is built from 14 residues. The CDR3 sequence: CASSPDRDTGELLF. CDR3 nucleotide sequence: TGTGCCAGCAGCCCCGACAGAGACACCGGGGAGCTGCTTTTT. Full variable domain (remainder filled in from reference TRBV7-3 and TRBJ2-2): GAGVSQTPSNKVTEKGKYVELRCDPISGHTALYWYRQSLGQGPEFLIYFQGTGAADDSGLPNDRFFAVRPEGSVSTLKIQRTERGDSAVYLCASSPDRDTGELLFGEGSRLTVL.

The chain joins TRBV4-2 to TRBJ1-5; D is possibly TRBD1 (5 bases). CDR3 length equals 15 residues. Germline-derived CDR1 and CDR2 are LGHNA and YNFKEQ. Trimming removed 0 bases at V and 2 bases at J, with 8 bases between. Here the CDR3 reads CASSQDSRGNQPQHF. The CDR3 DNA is TGTGCCAGCAGCCAAGATTCCAGGGGCAATCAGCCCCAGCATTTT.

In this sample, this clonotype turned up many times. The CDR3 loop is CASKEGAYNEQFF. DNA of the CDR3: TGTGCCAGCAAGGAGGGAGCCTACAATGAGCAGTTCTTC. The gene calls are TRBV27 and TRBJ2-1; D may be TRBD2 (6 bases). Germline values: CDR1 MNHEY, CDR2 SMNVEV (reference sequence). V was trimmed by 7 bases and J by 2 bases, leaving 9 bases between them. This CDR3 has 13 residues.

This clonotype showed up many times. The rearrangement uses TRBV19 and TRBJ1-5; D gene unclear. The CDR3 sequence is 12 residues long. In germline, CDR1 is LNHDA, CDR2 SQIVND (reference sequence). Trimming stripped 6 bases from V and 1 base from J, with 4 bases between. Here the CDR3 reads CASRSSNQPQHF. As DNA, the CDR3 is TGTGCCAGTAGGTCAAGCAATCAGCCCCAGCATTTT.

The CDR3 DNA follows: TGTGCCAGCAGTCCCTCAGCGGGAGAAGACACCGGGGAGCTGTTTTTT. Protein: CASSPSAGEDTGELFF. The rearrangement joins TRBV27 to TRBJ2-2; TRBD2 agrees at 8 bases. CDR3 length: 16 residues. The trim removed 5 bases at V and 3 bases at J, leaving 8 bases unmatched. CDR1 MNHEY and CDR2 SMNVEV come from the germline V gene (reference sequence).

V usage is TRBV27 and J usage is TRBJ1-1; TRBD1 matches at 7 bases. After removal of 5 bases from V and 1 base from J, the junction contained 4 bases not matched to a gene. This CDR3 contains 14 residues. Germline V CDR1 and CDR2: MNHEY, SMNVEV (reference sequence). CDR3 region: CASSRTGANTEAFF. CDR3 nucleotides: TGTGCCAGCAGTAGAACAGGGGCGAACACTGAAGCTTTCTTT.

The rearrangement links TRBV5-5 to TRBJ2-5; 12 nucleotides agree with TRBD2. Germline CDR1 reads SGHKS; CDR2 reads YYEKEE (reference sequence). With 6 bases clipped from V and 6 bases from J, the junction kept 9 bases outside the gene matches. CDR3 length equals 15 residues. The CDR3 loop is CASNKLAGGTQTQYF. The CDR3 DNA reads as TGTGCCAGCAACAAACTAGCGGGAGGCACCCAGACCCAGTACTTC.

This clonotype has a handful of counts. CDR3 region: CARTGLAGLQETQYF. CDR3 nucleotides: TGTGCCAGAACCGGACTAGCGGGCCTCCAAGAGACCCAGTACTTC. V usage is TRBV2 and J usage is TRBJ2-5, with 11 positions matching TRBD2. This CDR3 contains 15 residues. The trim removed 9 bases at V and 1 base at J, leaving 7 bases unmatched. Germline-derived CDR1 and CDR2 are SNHLY and FYNNEI. Together with reference TRBV2 and TRBJ2-5, the CDR3 gives the full variable domain: EPEVTQTPSHQVTQMGQEVILRCVPISNHLYFYWYRQILGQKVEFLVSFYNNEISEKSEIFDDQFSVERPDGSNFTLKIRSTKLEDSAMYFCARTGLAGLQETQYFGPGTRLLVL.

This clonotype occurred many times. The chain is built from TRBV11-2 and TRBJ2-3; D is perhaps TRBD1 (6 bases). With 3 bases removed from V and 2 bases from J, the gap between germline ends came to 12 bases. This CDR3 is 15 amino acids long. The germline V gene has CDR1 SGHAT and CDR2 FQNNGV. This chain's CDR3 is CASSFRQGYTDTQYF. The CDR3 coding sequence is TGTGCCAGCAGCTTTCGGCAGGGGTACACAGATACGCAGTATTTT.

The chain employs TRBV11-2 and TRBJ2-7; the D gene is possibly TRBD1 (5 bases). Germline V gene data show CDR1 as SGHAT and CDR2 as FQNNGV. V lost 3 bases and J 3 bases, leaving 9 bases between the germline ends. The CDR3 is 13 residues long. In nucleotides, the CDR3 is TGTGCCAGCAGCTTCCCAGGGAACTACGAGCAGTACTTC. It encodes CASSFPGNYEQYF.

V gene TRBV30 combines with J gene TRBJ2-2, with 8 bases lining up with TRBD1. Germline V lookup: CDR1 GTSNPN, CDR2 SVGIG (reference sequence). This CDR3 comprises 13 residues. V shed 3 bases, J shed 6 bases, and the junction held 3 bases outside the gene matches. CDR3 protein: CAWRRTGSGELFF. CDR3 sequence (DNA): TGTGCCTGGAGGAGGACAGGGTCCGGGGAGCTGTTTTTT.

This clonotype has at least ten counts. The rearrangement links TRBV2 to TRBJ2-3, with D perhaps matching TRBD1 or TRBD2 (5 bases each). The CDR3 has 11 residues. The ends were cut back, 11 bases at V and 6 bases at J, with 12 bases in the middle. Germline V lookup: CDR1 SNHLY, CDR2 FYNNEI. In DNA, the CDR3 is TGTGCCGGTGAGGGGATGGATACGCAGTATTTT. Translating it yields CAGEGMDTQYF.

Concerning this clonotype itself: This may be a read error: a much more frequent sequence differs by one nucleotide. CDR3 amino acids: CASGRDKNTGELFF. The CDR3 nucleotides read TGTGCCAGCGGCAGGGACAAGAACACCGGGGAGCTGTTTTTT. This chain links TRBV6-4 with TRBJ2-2, with D maybe TRBD1 (6 bases). In germline, CDR1 is MRHNA, CDR2 SNTAGT. Trimming removed 8 bases at V and 1 base at J, with 11 bases between. The CDR3 consists of 14 residues.

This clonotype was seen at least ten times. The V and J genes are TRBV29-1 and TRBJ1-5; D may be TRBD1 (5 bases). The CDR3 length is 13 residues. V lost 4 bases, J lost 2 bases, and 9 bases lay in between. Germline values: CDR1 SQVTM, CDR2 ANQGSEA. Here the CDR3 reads CSVGGRGNQPQHF. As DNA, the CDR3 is TGCAGCGTTGGGGGCAGGGGCAATCAGCCCCAGCATTTT.

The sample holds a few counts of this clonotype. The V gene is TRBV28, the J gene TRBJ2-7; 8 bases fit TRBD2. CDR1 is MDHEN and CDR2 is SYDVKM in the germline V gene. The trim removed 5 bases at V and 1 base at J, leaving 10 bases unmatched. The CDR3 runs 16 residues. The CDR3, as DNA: TGTGCCAGCAGTCATCATAGCGGGACCGCGTCCTACGAGCAGTACTTC. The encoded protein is CASSHHSGTASYEQYF.

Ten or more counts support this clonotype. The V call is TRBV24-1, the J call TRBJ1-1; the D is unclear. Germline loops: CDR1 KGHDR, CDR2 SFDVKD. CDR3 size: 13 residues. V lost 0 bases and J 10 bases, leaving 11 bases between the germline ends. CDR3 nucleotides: TGTGCCACCAGTGATTTGATGGAGGGTGGAGCTTTCTTT. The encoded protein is CATSDLMEGGAFF.

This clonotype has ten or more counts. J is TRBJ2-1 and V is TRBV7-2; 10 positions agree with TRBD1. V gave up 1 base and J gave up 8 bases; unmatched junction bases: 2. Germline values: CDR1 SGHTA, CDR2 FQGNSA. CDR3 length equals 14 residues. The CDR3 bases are TGTGCCAGCAGCTTAGGGACAGGGGGACATGAGCAGTTCTTC. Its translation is CASSLGTGGHEQFF. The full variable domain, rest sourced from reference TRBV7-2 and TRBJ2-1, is GAGVSQSPSNKVTEKGKDVELRCDPISGHTALYWYRQSLGQGLEFLIYFQGNSAPDKSGLPSDRFSAERTGGSVSTLTIQRTQQEDSAVYLCASSLGTGGHEQFFGPGTRLTVL.

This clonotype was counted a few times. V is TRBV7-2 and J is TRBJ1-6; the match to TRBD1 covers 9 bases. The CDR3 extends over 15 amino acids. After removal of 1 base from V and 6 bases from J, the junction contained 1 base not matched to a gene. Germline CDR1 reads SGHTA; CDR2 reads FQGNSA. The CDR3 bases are TGTGCCAGCAGCTTAGTGGGACAGGGTAATTCACCCCTCCACTTT. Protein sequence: CASSLVGQGNSPLHF.

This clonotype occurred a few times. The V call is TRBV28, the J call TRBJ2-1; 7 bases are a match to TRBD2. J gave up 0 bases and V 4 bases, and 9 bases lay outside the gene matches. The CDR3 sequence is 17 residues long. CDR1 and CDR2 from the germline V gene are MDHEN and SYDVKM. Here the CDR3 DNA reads TGTGCCAGCAGTTCGGGCGGGGCTAGCGGCTCCTACAATGAGCAGTTCTTC. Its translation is CASSSGGASGSYNEQFF.

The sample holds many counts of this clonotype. In DNA, the CDR3 is TGTGCCAGCAGCGGGACAGCTAATAATTCACCCCTCCACTTT. Protein product: CASSGTANNSPLHF. The chain couples TRBV11-3 to TRBJ1-6, with TRBD1 matching 7 bases. Germline lookup yields CDR1 SGHNT and CDR2 YENEEA. The CDR3 length is 14 residues. J was trimmed by 5 bases and V by 5 bases; bases with no gene match: 3.

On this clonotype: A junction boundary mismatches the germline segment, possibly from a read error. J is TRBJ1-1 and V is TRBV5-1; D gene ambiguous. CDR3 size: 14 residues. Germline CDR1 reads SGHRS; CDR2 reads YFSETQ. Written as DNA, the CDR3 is TGCCCCAGCAGCCGGGAGGAGGGAAGCACTGAAGCTTTCTTT. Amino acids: CPSSREEGSTEAFF.